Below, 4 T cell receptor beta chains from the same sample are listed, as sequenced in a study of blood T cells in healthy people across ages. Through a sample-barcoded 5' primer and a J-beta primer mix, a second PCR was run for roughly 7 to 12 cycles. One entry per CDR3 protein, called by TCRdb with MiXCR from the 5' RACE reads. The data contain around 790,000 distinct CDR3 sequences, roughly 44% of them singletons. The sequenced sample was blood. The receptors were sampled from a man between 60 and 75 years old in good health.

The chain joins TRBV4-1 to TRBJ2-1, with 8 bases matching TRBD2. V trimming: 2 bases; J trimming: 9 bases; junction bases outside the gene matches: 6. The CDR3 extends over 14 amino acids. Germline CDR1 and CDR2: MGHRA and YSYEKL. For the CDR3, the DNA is TGCGCCAGCAGCCAATCGACTAGCGCGGCTGAGCAGTTCTTC. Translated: CASSQSTSAAEQFF.

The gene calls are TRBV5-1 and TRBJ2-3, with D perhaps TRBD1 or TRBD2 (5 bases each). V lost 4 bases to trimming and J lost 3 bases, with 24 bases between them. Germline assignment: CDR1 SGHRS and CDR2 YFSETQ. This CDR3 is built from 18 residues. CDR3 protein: CASSHGPRVYGGTDTQYF. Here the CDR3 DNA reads TGCGCCAGCAGCCATGGGCCCCGGGTCTATGGGGGAACAGATACGCAGTATTTT.

Here the CDR3 DNA reads TGCAGTGCTAGAGATCCCCGTCTCCCCTACGAGCAGTACTTC. It translates to CSARDPRLPYEQYF. The chain is built from TRBV20-1 and TRBJ2-7; D unclear. There are 14 residues in the CDR3. Per the germline V gene, CDR1 is DFQATT and CDR2 is SNEGSKA (reference sequence). V lost 0 bases and J 2 bases, leaving 11 bases between the germline ends.

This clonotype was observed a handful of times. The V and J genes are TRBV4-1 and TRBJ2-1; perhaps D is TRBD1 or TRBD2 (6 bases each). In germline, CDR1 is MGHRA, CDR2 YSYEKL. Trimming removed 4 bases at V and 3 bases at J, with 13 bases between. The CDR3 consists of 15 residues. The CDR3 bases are TGCGCCAGCAGCCTGGTGGGGGGCCTCTACAATGAGCAGTTCTTC. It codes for CASSLVGGLYNEQFF.